What follows are 30 T cell receptor beta chains derived from one specimen sequenced in a study of early stage breast cancer tumors. The table came from immunoSEQ multiplex PCR; TCRdb's copy has only in-frame clones and leaves some out. The sample holds tens of thousands of clones, roughly 80% seen once. Sequencing used blood. All receptors derive from a person aged 30 to 39 with breast cancer.

This chain links TRBV15 with TRBJ2-1; TRBD2 might be the D (6 bases). V gave up 1 base and J gave up 6 bases, with 19 bases separating them. Per germline, CDR1 LNHNV and CDR2 YYDKDF (reference sequence). The CDR3 loop spans 17 amino acids. The CDR3 bases are TGTGCCACCAGCAGAGGGGGCCCGGGACTGCGGTTCAATGAGCAGTTCTTC. Protein product: CATSRGGPGLRFNEQFF.

The chain couples TRBV10-3 to TRBJ1-2; 7 positions match TRBD1. The CDR3 sequence is 15 residues long. J gave up 2 bases and V 5 bases, and 8 bases lay outside the gene matches. Germline CDR1 ENHRY, CDR2 SYGVKD. The CDR3 reads CAISLSGQANYGYTF. CDR3 coding DNA: TGTGCCATCAGTCTCTCAGGACAGGCAAACTATGGCTACACCTTC.

V gene TRBV9 combines with J gene TRBJ1-1, with no clear D. The CDR3 totals 14 residues. The V end lost 3 bases, the J end lost 7 bases, and 16 bases lay between the germline ends. Germline CDR1 reads SGDLS; CDR2 reads YYNGEE. The CDR3 DNA follows: TGTGCCAGCAGCGAACCGGGAGTAGGTCGTGAAGCTTTCTTT. Its protein product is CASSEPGVGREAFF.

The V and J genes are TRBV6-1 and TRBJ1-2, with D maybe TRBD1 (5 bases). The germline CDR1 and CDR2 sequences are MNHNS and SASEGT. Trimming pared 2 bases from V and 5 bases from J, leaving 24 bases between. The CDR3 consists of 18 residues. CDR3 protein: CASSERRGRSSGGYGYTF. DNA for the CDR3: TGTGCCAGCAGTGAAAGGCGTGGCAGGTCTTCTGGGGGTTATGGCTACACCTTC.

The chain employs TRBV6-1 and TRBJ2-2; tentative D call: TRBD1 (5 bases). This CDR3 is 15 amino acids long. Trimming removed 4 bases from V and 2 bases from J, with 11 bases in between. From germline, CDR1 is MNHNS and CDR2 SASEGT. The CDR3 nucleotides read TGTGCCAGCAGTGTACAGGCATTCAACACCGGGGAGCTGTTTTTT. This codes for CASSVQAFNTGELFF.

The chain carries TRBV6-5 and TRBJ1-5, with TRBD1 identical over 8 bases. Germline CDR1 is MNHEY and CDR2 is SVGAGI. CDR3 size: 15 residues. Losses at the gene ends were 4 bases for V and 4 bases for J; bases not matched to a gene: 6. CDR3: CASSWTGKTNQPQHF. The CDR3 nucleotides are TGTGCCAGCAGTTGGACAGGGAAAACTAATCAGCCCCAGCATTTT.

This chain links TRBV7-2 with TRBJ1-2; 8 bases match TRBD1. The V segment lost 4 bases and the J segment 0 bases; nucleotides outside the gene matches: 7. Germline CDR1 reads SGHTA; CDR2 reads FQGNSA. CDR3 size: 16 residues. The CDR3 DNA reads TGTGCCAGCAGCTCCCAGGGACAGGCAACTAACTATGGCTACACCTTC. Encoded protein: CASSSQGQATNYGYTF.

This chain joins TRBV19 and TRBJ1-1; no reliable D call. From germline, CDR1 is LNHDA and CDR2 SQIVND (reference sequence). V shed 6 bases and J shed 2 bases, with 10 bases lying between them. The CDR3 is 13 amino acids. CDR3 loop: CASSLTHNTEAFF. CDR3 bases: TGTGCCAGTAGCCTTACTCATAACACTGAAGCTTTCTTT.

The chain employs TRBV15 and TRBJ1-1; the D is unclear. Germline loops: CDR1 LNHNV, CDR2 YYDKDF (reference sequence). The CDR3 consists of 13 residues. Trimming left V 0 bases short and J 6 bases short, with 8 bases between. The CDR3 loop is CATSRDHTAEAFF. The CDR3 nucleotides read TGTGCCACCAGCAGAGATCATACTGCTGAAGCTTTCTTT. The full variable domain, with the rest looked up from reference TRBV15 and TRBJ1-1, is DAMVIQNPRYQVTQFGKPVTLSCSQTLNHNVMYWYQQKSSQAPKLLFHYYDKDFNNEADTPDNFQSRRPNTSFCFLDIRSPGLGDTAMYLCATSRDHTAEAFFGQGTRLTVV.

V usage is TRBV7-9 and J usage is TRBJ1-5; TRBD1 matches 9 bases. V lost 1 base, J lost 3 bases, and 10 bases stayed unmatched. This CDR3 region has 18 residues. Looked up from germline, CDR1 is SEHNR and CDR2 is FQNEAQ (reference sequence). The CDR3 sequence: CASSLGPGTGQSNQPQHF. CDR3 DNA: TGTGCCAGCAGCTTAGGGCCCGGGACAGGGCAATCCAATCAGCCCCAGCATTTT.

V and J are TRBV23-1 and TRBJ1-2, with 8 bases fitting TRBD1. TRBV23-1 is labeled an ORF, and its function is uncertain. V lost 1 base to trimming and J lost 6 bases; unmatched junction nucleotides: 4. The length of the CDR3 is 14 residues. In DNA form, the CDR3 reads TGCGCCAGCAGTCAATTCAGGGGGCTCGATGGCTACACCTTC. Translated: CASSQFRGLDGYTF.

V gene TRBV4-1 combines with J gene TRBJ2-5; 10 bases map to TRBD2. J gave up 5 bases and V 1 base, and 22 bases lay outside the gene matches. The CDR3 extends over 21 amino acids. Germline CDR1 is MGHRA and CDR2 is YSYEKL. CDR3 DNA: TGCGCCAGCAGCCAAGTGTCTCCTTTAAAAGCGGGAGGGAAGAAATCGGAGACCCAGTACTTC. Protein sequence: CASSQVSPLKAGGKKSETQYF.

The chain is built from TRBV5-1 and TRBJ2-2; D ambiguous. V lost 0 bases and J 4 bases, leaving 13 bases between the germline ends. Germline V gene lookup returns CDR1 SGHRS and CDR2 YFSETQ. The CDR3 totals 16 residues. The CDR3 DNA is TGCGCCAGCAGCTTGGACCGGCCTTCAGCCACCGGGGAGCTGTTTTTT. Its translation: CASSLDRPSATGELFF.

The chain employs TRBV2 and TRBJ2-7; 7 nucleotides align to TRBD1. The CDR3 extends over 13 amino acids. Trimming took 6 bases from V and 2 from J; bases not matched to a gene: 4. Looked up from germline, CDR1 is SNHLY and CDR2 is FYNNEI. The CDR3 spells CASSGQVAYEQYF. The CDR3 nucleotides read TGTGCCAGCAGCGGACAGGTAGCCTACGAGCAGTACTTC.

V is TRBV19 and J is TRBJ2-7; D might be TRBD2 (6 bases). V lost 1 base and J lost 4, with 14 bases in between. Germline V gene data show CDR1 as LNHDA and CDR2 as SQIVND (reference sequence). The CDR3 has 15 residues. CDR3 residues: CASSIGTSLIYEQYF. DNA of the CDR3: TGTGCCAGTAGTATAGGAACTAGCCTAATATACGAGCAGTACTTC.

To note about this clone: The same CDR3 is also encoded by other DNA sequences in this sample. V and J are TRBV18 and TRBJ2-7; no clear D gene. The V end lost 2 bases, the J end lost 2 bases, and 7 bases lay between the germline ends. This CDR3 region has 13 residues. Germline V CDR1 and CDR2: KGHSH, LQKENI. CDR3: CASSPGEAYEQYF. Written as DNA, the CDR3 is TGTGCCAGCTCACCAGGGGAAGCCTACGAGCAGTACTTC.

J is TRBJ1-1 and V is TRBV7-8, with D possibly being TRBD1 (5 bases). V was pared by 3 bases and J by 1 base, with 9 bases between. The length of the CDR3 is 14 residues. Per the germline V gene, CDR1 is SGHVS and CDR2 is FQNEAQ. The CDR3 nucleotides are TGTGCCAGCAGCTTTGGGGCCGCGAACACTGAAGCTTTCTTT. This codes for CASSFGAANTEAFF.

The V and J genes are TRBV7-9 and TRBJ2-3; TRBD2 might be the D (5 bases). Germline assignment: CDR1 SEHNR and CDR2 FQNEAQ (reference sequence). This CDR3 region has 14 residues. The V gene lost 2 bases and the J gene lost 4 bases, with 10 bases spanning the gap. The CDR3, as DNA: TGTGCCAGCAGCTTAAGTGGGAGCGCAGATACGCAGTATTTT. This codes for CASSLSGSADTQYF.

The chain's CDR3 is CASSKQTSQLADTQYF. The DNA for the CDR3 is TGTGCCAGCAGCAAACAGACTAGCCAGTTGGCAGATACGCAGTATTTT. This chain joins TRBV2 and TRBJ2-3; 7 nucleotides line up with TRBD2. CDR3 length: 16 residues. Losses at the gene ends were 6 bases for V and 4 bases for J; bases not matched to a gene: 13. Germline V gene lookup returns CDR1 SNHLY and CDR2 FYNNEI.

The rearrangement links TRBV5-1 to TRBJ1-1; D perhaps matches TRBD1 (6 bases). Trimming took 2 bases from V and 0 from J, leaving 14 bases between them. This CDR3 has 16 amino acids. Germline lookup yields CDR1 SGHRS and CDR2 YFSETQ. The CDR3 loop is CASSLQGWILNTEAFF. The CDR3, as DNA: TGCGCCAGCAGCTTACAGGGTTGGATACTGAACACTGAAGCTTTCTTT.

In nucleotides, the CDR3 is TGTGCCTGGAGTAAACAGCCGCCTTCAACTCTCTCCCAGCAGTACTTC. It specifies CAWSKQPPSTLSQQYF. This chain uses TRBV30 with TRBJ2-7; D uncertain. Germline CDR1 and CDR2: GTSNPN and SVGIG (reference sequence). Trimming left V 2 bases short and J 8 bases short, with 25 bases between. The CDR3 is 16 residues long.

This chain joins TRBV28 and TRBJ2-7; 9 bases are a match to TRBD2. Germline CDR1 and CDR2: MDHEN and SYDVKM. V lost 4 bases, J lost 0 bases, and 7 bases stayed unmatched. This CDR3 has 16 amino acids. CDR3 sequence: CASSSLAGVSSYEQYF. The CDR3 DNA follows: TGTGCCAGCAGTTCGTTAGCGGGAGTGAGCTCCTACGAGCAGTACTTC. Using reference TRBV28 and TRBJ2-7 for the parts outside the CDR3, the full variable domain is DVKVTQSSRYLVKRTGEKVFLECVQDMDHENMFWYRQDPGLGLRLIYFSYDVKMKEKGDIPEGYSVSREKKERFSLILESASTNQTSMYLCASSSLAGVSSYEQYFGPGTRLTVT.

This chain joins TRBV29-1 and TRBJ1-2; D is possibly TRBD1 (5 bases). V lost 5 bases and J 7 bases, leaving 17 bases between the germline ends. The CDR3 is 13 amino acids. Per the germline V gene, CDR1 is SQVTM and CDR2 is ANQGSEA. The CDR3 DNA is TGCAGCGTTCAACGGGGCAGCCTAGTTGGCTACACCTTC. It yields the protein CSVQRGSLVGYTF.

This clone has only a few counts. V is TRBV5-1 and J is TRBJ2-1; 10 bases are a match to TRBD2. The J segment lost 5 bases and the V segment lost 4 bases, leaving 6 bases of the junction unmatched. The CDR3 length is 15 residues. The V gene's germline CDR1 is SGHRS and CDR2 YFSETQ. For the CDR3, the DNA is TGCGCCAGCAGCGGCGGGACTAGCGTCAACAATGAGCAGTTCTTC. Translating gives CASSGGTSVNNEQFF.

V and J are TRBV10-3 and TRBJ1-2; 12 bases map to TRBD1. CDR3 size: 17 residues. Germline loops: CDR1 ENHRY, CDR2 SYGVKD. V dropped 0 bases and J dropped 8; count of bases not matched to a gene: 10. In nucleotides, the CDR3 is TGTGCCATCAGTGAGTCGGTGGGACAGGGGGCGCTTGGGGGCTACACCTTC. Residues: CAISESVGQGALGGYTF.

The chain recombines TRBV27 with TRBJ2-2; D is ambiguous. Germline lookup yields CDR1 MNHEY and CDR2 SMNVEV (reference sequence). The CDR3 sequence is 14 residues long. Trimming cost V 2 bases and J 7 bases, with 11 bases left between them. CDR3 DNA: TGTGCCAGCAGTTTACCGAGGTGGCACGGGGAGCTGTTTTTT. Amino acid sequence: CASSLPRWHGELFF.

The V gene is TRBV6-6, the J gene TRBJ2-2; tentatively, D is TRBD2 (6 bases). The length of the CDR3 is 15 residues. Germline V gene data show CDR1 as MNHNY and CDR2 as SVGAGI (reference sequence). V lost 7 bases, J lost 4 bases, and 16 bases lay in between. CDR3 residues: CASIPRRGGTGELFF. The CDR3 DNA reads TGTGCCAGCATCCCTAGGAGGGGCGGCACCGGGGAGCTGTTTTTT.

This clone was seen a few times. This chain joins TRBV10-3 and TRBJ2-3, with D possibly being TRBD1 (6 bases). Per the germline V gene, CDR1 is ENHRY and CDR2 is SYGVKD. The CDR3 runs to 12 residues. Trimming removed 8 bases from V and 6 bases from J, with 12 bases in between. CDR3 loop: CAIEGGTDTQYF. CDR3 DNA sequence: TGTGCCATCGAAGGGGGAACCGATACGCAGTATTTT.

This clone was observed once. CDR3 amino acids: CASSEAGGGSGNTIYF. CDR3 nucleotides: TGTGCCAGCAGTGAAGCGGGTGGGGGTTCTGGAAACACCATATATTTT. The genes are TRBV6-1 and TRBJ1-3; tentative D call: TRBD1 (5 bases). CDR3 length: 16 residues. Germline V gene sequence: CDR1 MNHNS, CDR2 SASEGT. V was cut by 0 bases and J by 1 base, with 10 bases left in between.

This clone came up a few times. The junction departs from the called germline gene at one end, perhaps through a read error. The rearrangement uses TRBV7-7 and TRBJ2-7, with TRBD1 matching over 7 bases. The CDR3 is 15 amino acids. Germline loops: CDR1 SSHAT, CDR2 FNYEAQ (reference sequence). The CDR3 DNA reads TGTGCTAGCAGCTTGAGGGACAGCGGACTCTACGAGCAGTACTTC. Its protein is CASSLRDSGLYEQYF.